This TCR beta chain was identified during a study of T cell repertoires in cytomegalovirus infection. Background on the study: Shared public TCR beta signatures pointed to both CMV infection and a matching HLA type. Study-level findings and limits: Within the response measured ex vivo, HLA-C-restricted CMV-specific TCR beta clonotypes were dominant.

V lost 1 base and J lost 2, with 10 bases in between. The germline V gene has CDR1 SGHRS and CDR2 YFSETQ. This CDR3 is built from 16 residues. A single record per CDR3 protein comes from TCRdb applying MiXCR to the reads. Found here are roughly 300,000 distinct CDR3 sequences, more than 9% of them singletons; the top ten hold about 4.5%. This clonotype was counted a few times. As yet, its antigen is unknown. This TCR came from a human donor in good health (CMV status not recorded). Some clones in this sample may be carry-over from other donors' samples. Source material: PBMCs. The chain combines TRBV5-1 with TRBJ2-6, with unresolved D. For the CDR3, the DNA is TGCGCCAGCAGCTTGTCACCCCTAGCTGGGGCCAACGTCCTGACTTTC. This translates into CASSLSPLAGANVLTF.